This T cell receptor (beta chain) was sequenced for a study of blood T cell repertoires in COVID-19. As for the study in general: Material from acute and convalescent COVID-19 was sourced from the United States, Italy and Spain.

Sequencing used immunoSEQ multiplex PCR; TCRdb keeps in-frame clones, though not all of them. The table records a few hundred thousand clones, about 89% of them present only once. Enrollees, about 18 to 95 years old, lived in 24 US areas. Donors were grouped by their self-reported clinical history. The CDR3 is 17 amino acids. Trimming pared 4 bases from V and 4 bases from J, leaving 24 bases between. CDR1 and CDR2 (germline): SQVTM, ANQGSEA. The TCR sequence derives from a man aged 40-55 years in a cohort exposed to, infected with or recovered from COVID-19 (not recorded which). The sequenced material came from PBMCs or T cells enriched from blood (not recorded which). The V and J genes are TRBV29-1 and TRBJ2-3; D perhaps matches TRBD1 (5 bases). The CDR3 bases are TGCAGCGTTGGCAAAGAACCCTGGGCTGGGGCAGCAGATACGCAGTATTTT. It yields the protein CSVGKEPWAGAADTQYF.